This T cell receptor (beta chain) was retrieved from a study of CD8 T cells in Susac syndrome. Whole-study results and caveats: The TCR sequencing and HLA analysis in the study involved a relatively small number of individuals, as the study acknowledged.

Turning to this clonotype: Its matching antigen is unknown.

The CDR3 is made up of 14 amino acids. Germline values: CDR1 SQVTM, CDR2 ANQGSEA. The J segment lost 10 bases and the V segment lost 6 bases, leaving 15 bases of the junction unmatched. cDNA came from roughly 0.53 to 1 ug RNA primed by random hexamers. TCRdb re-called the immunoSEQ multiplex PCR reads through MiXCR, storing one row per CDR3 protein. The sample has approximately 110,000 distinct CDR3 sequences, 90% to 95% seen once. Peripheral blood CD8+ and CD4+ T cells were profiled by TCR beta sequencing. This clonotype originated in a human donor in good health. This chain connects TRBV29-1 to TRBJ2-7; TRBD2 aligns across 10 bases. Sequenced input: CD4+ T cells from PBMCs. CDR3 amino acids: CSVVIAGGPPAQYF. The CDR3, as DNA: TGCAGCGTCGTAATAGCGGGAGGTCCCCCCGCCCAGTACTTC.